These 5 T cell receptor beta chains were sequenced from one sample in a study of regulatory T cells in long-lasting Graves disease. To make TCR beta libraries, researchers used iRepertoire HTBI primers and Arm-PCR of CDR3 regions. Using its own MiXCR run on the multiplex PCR reads, TCRdb lists one record per CDR3 protein. In the table there are a few hundred thousand distinct CDR3 sequences, 21% of which are singletons. The time point was: persistent/refractory GD, antithyroid drugs over 5 years with positive TRAb. Preparation of the TCR library used RNA extracted from PBMCs. The specimen comprised peripheral blood mononuclear cells (PBMCs), sampled when the disease was refractory, from a patient treated with antithyroid drugs. The receptors here all came from a female donor with Graves disease.

This clonotype has at least ten counts. V gene TRBV2 combines with J gene TRBJ2-2; the D gene is possibly TRBD1 (8 bases). The germline V gene has CDR1 SNHLY and CDR2 FYNNEI. Trimming shortened V by 6 bases and J by 5 bases, and 16 bases separated the two germline ends. This CDR3 spans 15 amino acids. The CDR3 DNA follows: TGTGCCAGCAGCGAAACAGGGGGGGGGACCGGGGAGCTGTTTTTT. The encoded protein is CASSETGGGTGELFF.

The table lists this clonotype with many counts. The chain couples TRBV28 to TRBJ1-1, with unresolved D. V was cut by 3 bases and J by 1 base, with 9 bases left in between. Germline CDR1 is MDHEN and CDR2 is SYDVKM. The CDR3 covers 14 residues. This CDR3 reads CASSFLRANTEAFF. The CDR3 region has the DNA TGTGCCAGCAGTTTCCTCCGAGCGAACACTGAAGCTTTCTTT.

The table lists this clonotype with many counts. The chain links TRBV7-9 to TRBJ2-7, with no clear D. The CDR3 runs to 12 residues. Germline CDR1 is SEHNR and CDR2 is FQNEAQ (reference sequence). Trimming removed 1 base at V and 5 bases at J, with 6 bases between. CDR3 DNA sequence: TGTGCCAGCAGCTTAGATCTCCACGAGCAGTACTTC. Its protein product is CASSLDLHEQYF. Drawing the rest from reference TRBV7-9 and TRBJ2-7, the complete variable domain is DTGVSQNPRHKITKRGQNVTFRCDPISEHNRLYWYRQTLGQGPEFLTYFQNEAQLEKSRLLSDRFSAERPKGSFSTLEIQRTEQGDSAMYLCASSLDLHEQYFGPGTRLTVT.

As concerns this clonotype: A junction boundary mismatches the germline segment, possibly from a read error. This chain uses TRBV28 with TRBJ2-7; D is ambiguous. CDR1 and CDR2 (germline): MDHEN, SYDVKM. The CDR3 loop spans 13 amino acids. The CDR3 sequence: CAGSLYFLYEQYF. DNA of the CDR3: TGTGCCGGCAGTTTATACTTTCTCTACGAGCAGTACTTC.

The CDR3 DNA reads as TGCAGTGCTCAAGGGGGTAGCGGGAGAGTAACCTACGAGCAGTACTTC. Amino acid sequence: CSAQGGSGRVTYEQYF. This sequence joins TRBV20-1 and TRBJ2-7; 9 bases fit TRBD2. The CDR3 is 16 residues long. The germline CDR1 and CDR2 sequences are DFQATT and SNEGSKA (reference sequence). With V trimmed by 5 bases and J by 2 bases, 13 bases remained unmatched.